The T cell receptor beta chain described here comes from a study of OX40 agonist ivuxolimab in advanced cancers. Study details: Enrolled patients in dose escalation had cancers that were hepatocellular carcinoma, melanoma, renal cell or head and neck cancer. A history of anti-PD-1, anti-PD-L1 or anti-CTLA-4 therapy was acceptable, and approximately 41% had some. Partial responses occurred in Three dose-escalation patients, one with hepatocellular carcinoma and two with cutaneous melanoma.

This clone showed up just once. The CDR3 runs to 16 residues. V lost 2 bases to trimming and J lost 2 bases; unmatched junction nucleotides: 9. Germline CDR1 and CDR2: SGHRS and YFSETQ. The data were produced by immunoSEQ multiplex PCR, yet TCRdb's version contains in-frame clones alone and is incomplete. Among around 64,000 clones, 84% were seen once, and the ten largest hold approximately 7.2%. This rearrangement joins TRBV5-1 to TRBJ2-5; 7 positions match TRBD1. The receptor comes from an adult with an advanced solid tumor such as melanoma, head and neck, liver or kidney cancer. Here the sequenced sample was CD4+ or CD8+ T cells sorted from blood, taken in a trial of the OX40 agonist ivuxolimab. The CDR3 protein is CASSFGQVLSQETQYF. The CDR3, as DNA: TGCGCCAGCAGCTTCGGACAGGTGTTAAGTCAAGAGACCCAGTACTTC.